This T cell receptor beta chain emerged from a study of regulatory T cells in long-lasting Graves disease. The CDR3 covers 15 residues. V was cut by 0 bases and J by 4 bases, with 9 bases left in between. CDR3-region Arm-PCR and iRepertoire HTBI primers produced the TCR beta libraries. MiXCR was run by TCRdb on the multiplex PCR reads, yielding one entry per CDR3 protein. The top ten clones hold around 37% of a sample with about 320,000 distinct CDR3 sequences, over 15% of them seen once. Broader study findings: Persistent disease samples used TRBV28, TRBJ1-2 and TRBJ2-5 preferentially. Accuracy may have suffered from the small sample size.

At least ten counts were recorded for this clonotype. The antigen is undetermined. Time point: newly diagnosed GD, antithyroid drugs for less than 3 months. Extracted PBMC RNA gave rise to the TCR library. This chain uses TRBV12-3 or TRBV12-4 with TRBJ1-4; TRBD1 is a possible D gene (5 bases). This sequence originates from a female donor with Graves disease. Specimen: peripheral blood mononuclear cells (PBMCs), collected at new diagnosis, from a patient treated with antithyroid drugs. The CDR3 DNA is TGTGCCAGCAGTTTAGCTAGGGGAGTTAATGAAAAACTGTTTTTT. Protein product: CASSLARGVNEKLFF.